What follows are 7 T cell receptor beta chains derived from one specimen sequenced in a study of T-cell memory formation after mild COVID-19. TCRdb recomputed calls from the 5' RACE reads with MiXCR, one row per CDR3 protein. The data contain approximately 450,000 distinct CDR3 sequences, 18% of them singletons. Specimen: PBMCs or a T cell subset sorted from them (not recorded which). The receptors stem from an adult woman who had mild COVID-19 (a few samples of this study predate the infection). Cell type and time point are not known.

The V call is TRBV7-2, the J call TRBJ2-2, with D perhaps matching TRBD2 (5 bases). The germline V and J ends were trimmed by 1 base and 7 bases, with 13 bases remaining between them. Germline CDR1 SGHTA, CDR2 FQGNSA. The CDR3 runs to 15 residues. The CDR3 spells CASSLVVRGRGELFF. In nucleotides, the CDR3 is TGTGCCAGCAGCTTAGTGGTACGCGGGCGCGGGGAGCTGTTTTTT.

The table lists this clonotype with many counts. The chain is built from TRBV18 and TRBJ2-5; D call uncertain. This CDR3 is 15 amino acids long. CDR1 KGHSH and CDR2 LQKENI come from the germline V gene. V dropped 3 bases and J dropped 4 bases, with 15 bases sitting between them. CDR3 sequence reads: CASSPPTRSRETQYF. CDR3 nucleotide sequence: TGTGCCAGCTCACCTCCGACCCGAAGTCGAGAGACCCAGTACTTC.

The CDR3 is CASFTDLASYGYTF. The CDR3 DNA follows: TGTGCCAGTTTCACGGACCTGGCGAGCTATGGCTACACCTTC. The V gene is TRBV12-3 or TRBV12-4, the J gene TRBJ1-2; no clear D. This CDR3 has 14 amino acids. Deletions cut 9 bases from V and 4 bases from J, with 18 bases between.

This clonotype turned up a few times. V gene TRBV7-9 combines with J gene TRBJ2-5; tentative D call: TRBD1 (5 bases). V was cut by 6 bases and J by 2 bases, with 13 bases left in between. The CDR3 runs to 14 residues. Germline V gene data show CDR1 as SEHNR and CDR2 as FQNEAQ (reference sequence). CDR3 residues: CASRKGHGQETQYF. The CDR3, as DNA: TGTGCCAGCAGAAAAGGACACGGACAAGAGACCCAGTACTTC.

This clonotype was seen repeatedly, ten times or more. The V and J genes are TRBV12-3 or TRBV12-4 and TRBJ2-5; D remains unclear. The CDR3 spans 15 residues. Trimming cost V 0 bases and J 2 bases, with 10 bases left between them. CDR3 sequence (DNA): TGTGCCAGCAGTTTAGCTCCCAGCATTCAAGAGACCCAGTACTTC. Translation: CASSLAPSIQETQYF.

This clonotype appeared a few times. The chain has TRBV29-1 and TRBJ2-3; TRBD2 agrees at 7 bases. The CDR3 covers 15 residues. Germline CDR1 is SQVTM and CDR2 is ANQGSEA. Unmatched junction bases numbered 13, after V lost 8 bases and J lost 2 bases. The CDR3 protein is CSSKTTTSTTDTQYF. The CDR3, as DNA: TGCAGCTCCAAGACTACGACTAGCACCACAGATACGCAGTATTTT.

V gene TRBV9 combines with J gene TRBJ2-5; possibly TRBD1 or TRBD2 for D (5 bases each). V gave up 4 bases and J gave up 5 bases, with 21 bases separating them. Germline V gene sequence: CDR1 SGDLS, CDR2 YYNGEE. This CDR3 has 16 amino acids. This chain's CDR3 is CASSTPRTLGDETQYF. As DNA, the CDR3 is TGTGCCAGCAGCACACCGAGGACCCTGGGGGACGAGACCCAGTACTTC.